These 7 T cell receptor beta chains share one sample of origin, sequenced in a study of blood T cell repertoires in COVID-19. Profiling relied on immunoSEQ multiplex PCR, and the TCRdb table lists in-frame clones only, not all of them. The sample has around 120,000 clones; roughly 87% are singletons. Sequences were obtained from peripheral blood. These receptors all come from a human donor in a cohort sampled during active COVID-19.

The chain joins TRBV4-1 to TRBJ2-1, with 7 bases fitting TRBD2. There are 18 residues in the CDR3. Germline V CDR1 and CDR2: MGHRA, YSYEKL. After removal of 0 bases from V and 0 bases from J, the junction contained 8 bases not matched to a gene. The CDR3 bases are TGCGCCAGCAGCCAAGATGGCCGGGCTAGCGGCTCCTACAATGAGCAGTTCTTC. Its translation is CASSQDGRASGSYNEQFF.

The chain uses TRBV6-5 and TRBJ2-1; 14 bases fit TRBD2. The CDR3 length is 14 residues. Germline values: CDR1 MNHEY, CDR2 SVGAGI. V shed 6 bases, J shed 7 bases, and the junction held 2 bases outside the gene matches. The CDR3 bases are TGTGCCAGCAGCCGACTAGCGGGAGGGAATGAGCAGTTCTTC. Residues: CASSRLAGGNEQFF.

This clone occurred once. The DNA of the CDR3 is TGTGCCAGCAGCCCCGAGTTTACTAATGAAAAACTGTTTTTT. Protein: CASSPEFTNEKLFF. The V call is TRBV11-2, the J call TRBJ1-4; D remains unclear. The CDR3 has 14 amino acids. V lost 5 bases to trimming and J lost 2 bases, with 9 bases between them. Per germline, CDR1 SGHAT and CDR2 FQNNGV.

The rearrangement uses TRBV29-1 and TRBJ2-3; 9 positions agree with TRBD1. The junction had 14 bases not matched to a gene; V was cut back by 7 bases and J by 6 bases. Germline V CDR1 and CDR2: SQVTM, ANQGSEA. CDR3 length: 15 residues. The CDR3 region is CSEQRTGASWDTQYF. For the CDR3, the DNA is TGCAGCGAACAGAGGACAGGGGCCAGCTGGGATACGCAGTATTTT.

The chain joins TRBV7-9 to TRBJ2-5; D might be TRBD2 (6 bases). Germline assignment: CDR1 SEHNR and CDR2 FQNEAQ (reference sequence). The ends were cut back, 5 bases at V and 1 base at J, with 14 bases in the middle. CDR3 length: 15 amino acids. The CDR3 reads CASSQRPLAQETQYF. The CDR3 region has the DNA TGTGCCAGCAGCCAACGGCCACTAGCCCAAGAGACCCAGTACTTC.

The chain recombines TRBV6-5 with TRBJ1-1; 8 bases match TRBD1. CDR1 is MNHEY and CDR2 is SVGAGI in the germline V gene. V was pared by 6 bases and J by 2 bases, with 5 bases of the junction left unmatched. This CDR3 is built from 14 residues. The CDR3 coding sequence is TGTGCCAGCAGCATCACAGGGGGTAACACTGAAGCTTTCTTT. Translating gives CASSITGGNTEAFF.

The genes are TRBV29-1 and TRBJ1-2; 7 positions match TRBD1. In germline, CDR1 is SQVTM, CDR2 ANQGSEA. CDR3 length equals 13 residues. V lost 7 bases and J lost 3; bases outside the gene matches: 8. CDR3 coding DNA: TGCAGCGCATCGACAGGGCCGGACTATGGCTACACCTTC. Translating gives CSASTGPDYGYTF.